The 9 T cell receptor beta chains below were found in one sample sequenced in a study of blood T cell repertoires in COVID-19. Sequenced by immunoSEQ multiplex PCR; TCRdb stores in-frame clones only, minus some. The data show 300,000 or so clones, approximately 92% seen once. Sequencing was carried out using PBMCs or T cells enriched from blood (not recorded which). Receptors originate from a woman aged 25-40 years who had recovered from COVID-19.

This sequence joins TRBV7-2 and TRBJ2-7, with 12 bases that match TRBD2. V shed 4 bases and J 2 bases; nucleotides not matched to a gene: 12. The CDR3 length is 18 residues. CDR1 is SGHTA and CDR2 is FQGNSA in the germline V gene. Written as DNA, the CDR3 is TGTGCCAGCAGCTATAGGACTAGCGGGATGAGAGGACCCTACGAGCAGTACTTC. Its translation: CASSYRTSGMRGPYEQYF.

The rearrangement links TRBV30 to TRBJ1-2; D is ambiguous. V dropped 1 base and J dropped 2 bases, with 5 bases sitting between them. The germline V gene has CDR1 GTSNPN and CDR2 SVGIG (reference sequence). This CDR3 is 12 amino acids long. CDR3 region: CAWSAQNYGYTF. Here the CDR3 DNA reads TGTGCCTGGAGTGCACAGAACTATGGCTACACCTTC.

This clone was seen a single time. CDR3 residues: CASSYRDRAYEQYF. CDR3 in DNA: TGTGCCAGCAGCTACCGGGACAGGGCTTACGAGCAGTACTTC. The genes are TRBV7-9 and TRBJ2-7, with TRBD1 matching 9 bases. This CDR3 spans 14 amino acids. Germline loops: CDR1 SEHNR, CDR2 FQNEAQ (reference sequence). Trimming cost V 4 bases and J 4 bases; bases outside gene matches: 5.

The genes are TRBV9 and TRBJ2-7; tentatively, D is TRBD1 (5 bases). Germline V CDR1 and CDR2: SGDLS, YYNGEE. V was clipped by 0 bases and J by 0 bases, with 7 bases between them. The CDR3 consists of 14 residues. The CDR3 sequence is CASSVGTLSYEQYF. In DNA form, the CDR3 reads TGTGCCAGCAGCGTAGGGACACTCTCCTACGAGCAGTACTTC.

The chain links TRBV14 to TRBJ2-3; possibly TRBD2 for D (6 bases). The germline V gene encodes CDR1 SGHDN and CDR2 FVKESK. Trimming took 1 base from V and 1 from J, leaving 9 bases between them. This CDR3 region has 15 residues. The DNA for the CDR3 is TGTGCCAGCAGCCAAGGGACTACCCGCACAGATACGCAGTATTTT. Amino acids: CASSQGTTRTDTQYF.

This chain connects TRBV6-4 to TRBJ2-7, with D possibly TRBD1 on 5 matching bases. Between the trimmed V and J ends, which lost 0 bases and 0 bases, there was a span of 15 bases. The CDR3 length is 17 residues. The germline gives CDR1 MRHNA, CDR2 SNTAGT. CDR3 loop: CASSDSKKGSYSYEQYF. The CDR3 DNA reads as TGTGCCAGCAGTGACTCGAAGAAGGGGTCCTACTCCTACGAGCAGTACTTC.

This chain uses TRBV6-2 or TRBV6-3 with TRBJ1-3, with a possible D match to TRBD1 (5 bases). Germline V gene sequence: CDR1 MNHEY, CDR2 SVGEGT. This CDR3 comprises 16 residues. Trimming removed 0 bases from V and 2 bases from J, with 11 bases in between. CDR3 region: CASSYSFPGPGNTIYF. In DNA form, the CDR3 reads TGTGCCAGCAGTTACTCTTTTCCAGGGCCTGGAAACACCATATATTTT.

The DNA for the CDR3 is TGTGCCAGCAGCCACTCGGGGAGGACCGGGGAGCTGTTTTTT. Amino acid sequence: CASSHSGRTGELFF. The chain couples TRBV7-9 to TRBJ2-2, with a weak D call TRBD2 (6 bases). V was pared by 5 bases and J by 5 bases, with 12 bases between. CDR1 and CDR2 from the germline V gene are SEHNR and FQNEAQ (reference sequence). The CDR3 runs 14 residues.

This chain connects TRBV6-5 to TRBJ2-3, with 9 bases that match TRBD1. The germline CDR1 and CDR2 sequences are MNHEY and SVGAGI. V gave up 4 bases and J gave up 9 bases; unmatched junction bases: 5. The CDR3 runs 13 residues. CDR3 coding DNA: TGTGCCAGCAGTTTAAACAGGGGGCGAACGCAGTATTTT. Its protein product is CASSLNRGRTQYF.